This TCR beta chain originates from a study of T-cell reconstitution after alpha-beta-depleted transplantation in children. Study results and caveats: Recipient T cells and thymic progenitors that survived gave rise to the high TCRbeta diversity observed at day 60 in some patients. It was newly produced T cells that mostly accounted for T-cell counts and diversity one year after transplant. Expanded graft clones, several hundred of them, were reportedly the source of alpha-beta T cells about two months after transplant.

The V and J ends lost 2 bases and 2 bases respectively, with 9 bases between them. The germline CDR1 and CDR2 sequences are SGHRS and YFSETQ. This CDR3 has 14 residues. Unique molecular identifiers were used to barcode this TCRbeta library. A single record per CDR3 protein comes from TCRdb applying MiXCR to the PCR reads. The profile shows 300,000 or so distinct CDR3 sequences, more than 20% of them singletons. Of note for this clonotype: As yet, its antigen is unknown.

The chain has TRBV5-1 and TRBJ2-3, with D uncertain. This TCR was recovered from a male patient between 10 and 17 years old who had a stem cell transplant for acute lymphoblastic leukemia, so the T cells may come from the graft donor. Sample: PBMCs, mostly from graft donor cells, taken 180 days after TCRalphabeta/CD19-depleted stem cell transplant. CDR3 in amino acids: CASSLQSSTDTQYF. The CDR3 DNA sequence: TGCGCCAGCAGCTTACAGAGTTCCACAGATACGCAGTATTTT.